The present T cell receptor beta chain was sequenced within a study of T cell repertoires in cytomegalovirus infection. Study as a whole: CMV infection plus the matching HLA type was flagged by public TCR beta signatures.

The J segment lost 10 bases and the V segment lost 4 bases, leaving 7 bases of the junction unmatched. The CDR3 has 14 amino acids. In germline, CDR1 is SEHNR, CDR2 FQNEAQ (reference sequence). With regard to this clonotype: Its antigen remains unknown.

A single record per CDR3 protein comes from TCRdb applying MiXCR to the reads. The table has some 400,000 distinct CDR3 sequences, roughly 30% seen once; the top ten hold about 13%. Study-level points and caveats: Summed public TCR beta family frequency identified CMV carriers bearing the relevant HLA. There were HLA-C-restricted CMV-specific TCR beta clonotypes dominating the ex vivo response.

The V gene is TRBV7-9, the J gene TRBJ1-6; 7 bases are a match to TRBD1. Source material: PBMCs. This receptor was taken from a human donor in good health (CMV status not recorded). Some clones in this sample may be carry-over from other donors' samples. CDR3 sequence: CASSYGQADSPLHF. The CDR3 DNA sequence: TGTGCCAGCAGCTATGGACAGGCTGACTCACCCCTCCACTTT.